A single sample gave rise to the 15 T cell receptor beta chains below, sequenced in a study of graft-versus-host responses after intestinal transplantation. The repertoire was sequenced with immunoSEQ multiplex PCR; TCRdb's copy has only in-frame clones and lacks some. The sample includes fewer than 100,000 clones, 86% of them seen just once. Sequencing was performed on PBMCs, taken 255 days after intestinal transplant. These receptors originate from a human patient who received an intestinal transplant, so some T cells may come from the graft donor.

This clone was counted only a few times. The CDR3 is CAISASRDDTSPLHF. CDR3 nucleotide sequence: TGTGCCATCAGTGCGTCTAGGGACGATACTTCACCCCTCCACTTT. This sequence joins TRBV10-3 and TRBJ1-6, with D possibly TRBD1 on 5 matching bases. Deletions cut 4 bases from V and 9 bases from J, with 16 bases between. Per the germline V gene, CDR1 is ENHRY and CDR2 is SYGVKD. The CDR3 is 15 amino acids.

The sample holds a few counts of this clone. The chain has TRBV6-1 and TRBJ1-4; 8 bases fit TRBD1. There are 14 residues in the CDR3. The V gene's germline CDR1 is MNHNS and CDR2 SASEGT. The V segment lost 8 bases and the J segment 3 bases; nucleotides outside the gene matches: 5. CDR3 loop: CASLDREANEKLFF. CDR3 DNA sequence: TGTGCCAGCCTGGACAGGGAAGCTAATGAAAAACTGTTTTTT.

The rearrangement uses TRBV5-1 and TRBJ2-1; D is possibly TRBD2 (6 bases). Germline V lookup: CDR1 SGHRS, CDR2 YFSETQ. This CDR3 spans 14 amino acids. V lost 3 bases and J 1 base, leaving 8 bases between the germline ends. The CDR3 DNA follows: TGCGCCAGCAGCTCTAGCGCTTCCTACAATGAGCAGTTCTTC. Amino acids: CASSSSASYNEQFF.

The chain carries TRBV28 and TRBJ2-5; D remains unclear. This CDR3 has 11 residues. The germline CDR1 and CDR2 sequences are MDHEN and SYDVKM. Between the trimmed V and J ends, which lost 2 bases and 3 bases, there was a span of 1 base. CDR3 in amino acids: CASSLKETQYF. The CDR3 nucleotides read TGTGCCAGCAGTTTAAAAGAGACCCAGTACTTC.

The chain joins TRBV28 to TRBJ1-2; 9 positions match TRBD1. CDR3 size: 15 residues. Per germline, CDR1 MDHEN and CDR2 SYDVKM. V gave up 6 bases and J gave up 7 bases; unmatched junction bases: 12. The CDR3 nucleotides read TGTGCCAGCAGCTCCCTCCGGGGACAGGGTGGTGGCTACACCTTC. It yields the protein CASSSLRGQGGGYTF.

The chain has TRBV5-1 and TRBJ1-1; D is unresolved. The CDR3 has 15 amino acids. The germline gives CDR1 SGHRS, CDR2 YFSETQ. V was pared by 1 base and J by 0 bases, with 10 bases between. CDR3 loop: CASSLWGTMNTEAFF. In DNA form, the CDR3 reads TGCGCCAGCAGCTTGTGGGGTACTATGAACACTGAAGCTTTCTTT.

The chain is built from TRBV18 and TRBJ2-5; TRBD2 aligns across 7 bases. This CDR3 has 16 amino acids. V lost 2 bases, J lost 5 bases, and 11 bases stayed unmatched. Looked up from germline, CDR1 is KGHSH and CDR2 is LQKENI. The CDR3 coding sequence is TGTGCCAGCTCACCAACAGGAGCGGGATTCGAGGAGACCCAGTACTTC. Its translation: CASSPTGAGFEETQYF.

This clone was seen repeatedly, ten times or more. The chain joins TRBV6-4 to TRBJ2-3, with 7 bases that match TRBD2. V lost 4 bases, J lost 3 bases, and 1 base stayed unmatched. The CDR3 loop spans 13 amino acids. Germline values: CDR1 MRHNA, CDR2 SNTAGT. CDR3: CASSVGGTDTQYF. CDR3 nucleotides: TGTGCCAGCAGTGTGGGGGGGACAGATACGCAGTATTTT.

The sample holds a few counts of this clone. The CDR3 nucleotides read TGTGCCAGCAGCCAAGAGGAGGGGGACACCGGGGAGCTGTTTTTT. Amino acid sequence: CASSQEEGDTGELFF. The chain joins TRBV4-2 to TRBJ2-2; possibly TRBD1 or TRBD2 for D (6 bases each). CDR1 and CDR2 (germline): LGHNA, YNFKEQ. V lost 0 bases and J 3 bases, leaving 8 bases between the germline ends. There are 15 residues in the CDR3.

The rearrangement links TRBV18 to TRBJ2-2; 7 positions agree with TRBD1. The CDR3 spans 13 residues. CDR1 is KGHSH and CDR2 is LQKENI in the germline V gene. V was pared by 4 bases and J by 7 bases, with 3 bases of the junction left unmatched. The CDR3 nucleotides read TGTGCCAGCTCACAGGGGGCCGTCGGGGAGCTGTTTTTT. This translates into CASSQGAVGELFF.

V and J are TRBV7-8 and TRBJ1-4; possibly TRBD1 for D (6 bases). The CDR3 has 16 amino acids. Germline CDR1 reads SGHVS; CDR2 reads FQNEAQ. The V gene lost 1 base and the J gene lost 8 bases, with 17 bases spanning the gap. CDR3 in amino acids: CASSLESGGGLEKLFF. Written as DNA, the CDR3 is TGTGCCAGCAGCTTAGAATCTGGTGGGGGGCTGGAAAAACTGTTTTTT.

The V and J genes are TRBV5-6 and TRBJ2-2; D is undetermined. In germline, CDR1 is SGHDT, CDR2 YYEEEE. This CDR3 region has 14 residues. V lost 6 bases to trimming and J lost 0 bases, with 9 bases between them. In nucleotides, the CDR3 is TGTGCCAGCACCGCCAGCGCGAACACCGGGGAGCTGTTTTTT. Residues: CASTASANTGELFF.

This clone was counted between two and nine times. This sequence joins TRBV5-1 and TRBJ1-2; 9 bases are a match to TRBD1. The CDR3 runs 15 residues. Germline V gene sequence: CDR1 SGHRS, CDR2 YFSETQ. The V and J ends lost 0 bases and 7 bases, in that order; junction bases with no gene match: 7. The CDR3 loop reads CASSLEPPGQGGYTF. As DNA, the CDR3 is TGCGCCAGCAGCTTGGAACCTCCGGGACAGGGTGGCTACACCTTC.

The chain carries TRBV7-2 and TRBJ1-2; 7 nucleotides align to TRBD1. The trim removed 4 bases at V and 5 bases at J, leaving 10 bases unmatched. The CDR3 runs 15 residues. CDR1 SGHTA and CDR2 FQGNSA come from the germline V gene. The CDR3 loop is CASSSQQPRGYGYTF. For the CDR3, the DNA is TGTGCCAGCAGCTCCCAACAGCCCAGGGGGTATGGCTACACCTTC.

This chain links TRBV11-2 with TRBJ2-1; 8 bases line up with TRBD1. CDR3 size: 15 residues. Germline trimming cut 5 bases from V and 0 bases from J; bases unmatched to any gene: 3. Looked up from germline, CDR1 is SGHAT and CDR2 is FQNNGV. CDR3 nucleotide sequence: TGTGCCAGCAGCGCAACAGGGGGCTCCTACAATGAGCAGTTCTTC. Its protein is CASSATGGSYNEQFF.